A single sample is the source of the 16 T cell receptor beta chains below, sequenced in a study of blood T cell repertoires in COVID-19. TCRdb keeps only in-frame clones here, not all; method: immunoSEQ multiplex PCR. The profile shows roughly 73,000 clones, roughly 90% of them singletons. The sequenced material came from peripheral blood. These receptors originate from a man between 65 and 85 years old with active or convalescent COVID-19.

The J gene is TRBJ2-2, the V gene TRBV6-5, with D unresolved. With 8 bases removed from V and 4 bases from J, the gap between germline ends came to 8 bases. The CDR3 length is 12 residues. The germline CDR1 and CDR2 sequences are MNHEY and SVGAGI. CDR3 amino acids: CASATRTGELFF. The CDR3 DNA reads as TGTGCCAGCGCGACTCGCACCGGGGAGCTGTTTTTT.

The gene calls are TRBV2 and TRBJ1-2, with TRBD1 as a possible D gene (6 bases). CDR1 is SNHLY and CDR2 is FYNNEI in the germline V gene. V was cut by 0 bases and J by 7 bases, with 18 bases left in between. The CDR3 loop spans 16 amino acids. CDR3 DNA: TGTGCCAGCAGTGAAGCTGTGGTGTCAGGGGTGCGTGGCTACACCTTC. Amino acid sequence: CASSEAVVSGVRGYTF.

The chain has TRBV6-6 and TRBJ1-1; no reliable D call. This CDR3 has 11 residues. Germline V gene sequence: CDR1 MNHNY, CDR2 SVGAGI (reference sequence). V lost 4 bases and J 3 bases, leaving 3 bases between the germline ends. The CDR3 nucleotides are TGTGCCAGCAGTTTATACACTGAAGCTTTCTTT. It encodes CASSLYTEAFF.

The chain uses TRBV18 and TRBJ2-6, with 7 bases matching TRBD1. The ends lost 3 bases at V and 0 bases at J; junction bases unmatched: 2. In germline, CDR1 is KGHSH, CDR2 LQKENI. This CDR3 is 16 amino acids long. The CDR3 loop reads CASSPTGTSGANVLTF. CDR3 coding DNA: TGTGCCAGCTCACCGACAGGGACCTCTGGGGCCAACGTCCTGACTTTC.

The rearrangement joins TRBV2 to TRBJ2-4, with D maybe TRBD1 (5 bases). V dropped 4 bases and J dropped 0 bases, with 19 bases sitting between them. The CDR3 is made up of 18 amino acids. Looked up from germline, CDR1 is SNHLY and CDR2 is FYNNEI. The CDR3 bases are TGTGCCAGCAGTGTTAGGGGTGGCCTTGGCCTAGCCAAAAACATTCAGTACTTC. Its translation: CASSVRGGLGLAKNIQYF.

For the CDR3, the DNA is TGTGCCAGCAGCCCTTTGAGAAGTATTTACGAGCAGTACTTC. Translating gives CASSPLRSIYEQYF. The chain uses TRBV3-1 (or the pseudogene TRBV3-2) and TRBJ2-7, with D unresolved. From germline, CDR1 is LGHDT and CDR2 YNNKEL (reference sequence). The CDR3 extends over 14 amino acids. Trimming left V 4 bases short and J 4 bases short, with 14 bases between.

The rearrangement joins TRBV3-1 (or the pseudogene TRBV3-2) to TRBJ2-1, with 8 bases fitting TRBD2. Per the germline V gene, CDR1 is LGHDT and CDR2 is YNNKEL (reference sequence). J lost 6 bases, V lost 2 bases, and 3 bases had no gene match. The CDR3 has 14 amino acids. CDR3 region: CASSQPGLGNEQFF. The CDR3 region has the DNA TGTGCCAGCAGCCAACCGGGACTAGGCAATGAGCAGTTCTTC.

V usage is TRBV15 and J usage is TRBJ2-7; the D gene is possibly TRBD1 (5 bases). Germline CDR1 reads LNHNV; CDR2 reads YYDKDF (reference sequence). Trimming removed 2 bases from V and 7 bases from J, with 21 bases in between. The CDR3 extends over 16 amino acids. The CDR3 loop is CATSRTGSPLLGEQYF. CDR3 DNA sequence: TGTGCCACCAGCAGAACAGGCAGCCCGCTTTTGGGGGAGCAGTACTTC.

The rearrangement uses TRBV15 and TRBJ1-5; D gene ambiguous. The CDR3 has 13 residues. Germline lookup yields CDR1 LNHNV and CDR2 YYDKDF (reference sequence). V lost 1 base and J lost 4, with 5 bases in between. CDR3 nucleotide sequence: TGTGCCACCAGCAGAGCTAAGAATCAGCCCCAGCATTTT. Translating it yields CATSRAKNQPQHF.

This chain uses TRBV21-1 with TRBJ1-6; whether TRBD1, the table's D call, matches the DNA was not checked. TRBV21-1 is a pseudogene. This CDR3 spans 18 amino acids. As DNA, the CDR3 is TGTGCCAGCAGCAAAAGGGGGCACTCGAGCTCCTATAATTCACCCCTCCACTTT. Residues: CASSKRGHSSSYNSPLHF.

This chain joins TRBV2 and TRBJ1-4, with a possible D match to TRBD1 (5 bases). The V gene lost 7 bases and the J gene lost 5 bases, with 14 bases spanning the gap. The CDR3 totals 14 residues. Germline loops: CDR1 SNHLY, CDR2 FYNNEI. CDR3 amino acids: CASTPYGGNEKLFF. DNA of the CDR3: TGTGCCAGCACGCCCTATGGGGGGAATGAAAAACTGTTTTTT.

The V call is TRBV21-1, the J call TRBJ2-3; no DNA check was done on the table's D call, TRBD1. TRBV21-1 is described as a pseudogene. This CDR3 has 13 residues. This CDR3 reads CASRTDSTDTQYF. Written as DNA, the CDR3 is TGTGCCAGCAGGACAGATAGCACAGATACGCAGTATTTT.

This clone was found once. As DNA, the CDR3 is TGTGCCAGCAGTGATGGAGTAGGAAACACCATATATTTT. It is translated as CASSDGVGNTIYF. The rearrangement uses TRBV6-1 and TRBJ1-3; D unresolved. The CDR3 runs 13 residues. The germline V and J ends were trimmed by 3 bases and 4 bases, with 7 bases remaining between them. Germline-derived CDR1 and CDR2 are MNHNS and SASEGT.

The chain recombines TRBV7-7 with TRBJ2-5, with 13 nucleotides matching TRBD2. Germline loops: CDR1 SSHAT, CDR2 FNYEAQ (reference sequence). The CDR3 length is 15 residues. The V segment lost 5 bases and the J segment 4 bases; nucleotides outside the gene matches: 4. The DNA of the CDR3 is TGTGCCAGCAGCCCGGGACTAGCGGGAACAGAGACCCAGTACTTC. Translation: CASSPGLAGTETQYF.

The chain carries TRBV27 and TRBJ1-3; perhaps TRBD1 as D (5 bases). CDR1 and CDR2 from the germline V gene are MNHEY and SMNVEV (reference sequence). V was trimmed by 4 bases and J by 1 base, leaving 17 bases between them. This CDR3 is 17 amino acids long. The CDR3 spells CASSSAGHGPSGNTIYF. CDR3 bases: TGTGCCAGCAGTTCTGCAGGACACGGACCTTCTGGAAACACCATATATTTT.

The chain uses TRBV12-3 or TRBV12-4 and TRBJ1-5; the D is unclear. The CDR3 extends over 13 amino acids. Trimming pared 4 bases from V and 1 base from J, leaving 5 bases between. The CDR3 DNA is TGTGCCAGCAGTTATTCAAGCAATCAGCCCCAGCATTTT. Its protein product is CASSYSSNQPQHF.